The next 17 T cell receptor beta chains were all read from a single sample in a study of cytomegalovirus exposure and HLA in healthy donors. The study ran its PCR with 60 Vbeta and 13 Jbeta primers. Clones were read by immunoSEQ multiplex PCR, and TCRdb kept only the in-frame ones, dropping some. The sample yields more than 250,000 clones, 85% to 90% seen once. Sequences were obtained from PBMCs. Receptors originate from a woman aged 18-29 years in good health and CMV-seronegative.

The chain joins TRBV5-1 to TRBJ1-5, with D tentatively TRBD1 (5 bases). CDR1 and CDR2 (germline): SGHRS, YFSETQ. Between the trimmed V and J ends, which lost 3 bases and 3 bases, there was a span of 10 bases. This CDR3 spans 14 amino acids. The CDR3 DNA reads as TGCGCCAGCAGCTCCGACAGACACAATCAGCCCCAGCATTTT. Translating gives CASSSDRHNQPQHF.

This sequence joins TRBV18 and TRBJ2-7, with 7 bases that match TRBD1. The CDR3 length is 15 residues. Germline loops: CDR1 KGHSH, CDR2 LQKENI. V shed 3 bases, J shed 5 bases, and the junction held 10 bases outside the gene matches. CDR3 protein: CASSPPFTGDHEQYF. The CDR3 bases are TGTGCCAGCTCACCTCCATTCACAGGGGACCACGAGCAGTACTTC. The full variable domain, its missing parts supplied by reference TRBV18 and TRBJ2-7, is NAGVMQNPRHLVRRRGQEARLRCSPMKGHSHVYWYRQLPEEGLKFMVYLQKENIIDESGMPKERFSAEFPKEGPSILRIQQVVRGDSAAYFCASSPPFTGDHEQYFGPGTRLTVT.

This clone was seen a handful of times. The CDR3 nucleotides read TGTGCCAGCAGTACTACAGGGGGCCTCTACAATGAGCAGTTCTTC. This codes for CASSTTGGLYNEQFF. The rearrangement links TRBV5-4 to TRBJ2-1; 9 bases are shared with TRBD1. V lost 5 bases and J lost 3; bases outside the gene matches: 6. The CDR3 contains 15 residues. Germline lookup yields CDR1 SGHNT and CDR2 YYREEE (reference sequence).

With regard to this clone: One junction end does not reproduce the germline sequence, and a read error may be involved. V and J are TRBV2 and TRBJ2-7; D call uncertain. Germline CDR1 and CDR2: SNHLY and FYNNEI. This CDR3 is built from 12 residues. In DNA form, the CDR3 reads TGTGCCAGTAGTGTGGAGTCCTACGAGCAGTACTTC. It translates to CASSVESYEQYF.

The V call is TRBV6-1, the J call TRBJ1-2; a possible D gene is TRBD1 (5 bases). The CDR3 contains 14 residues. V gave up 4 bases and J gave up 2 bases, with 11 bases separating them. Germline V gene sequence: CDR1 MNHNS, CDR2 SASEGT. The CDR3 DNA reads TGTGCCAGCAGTGCTCGGGGGACCAACTATGGCTACACCTTC. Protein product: CASSARGTNYGYTF.

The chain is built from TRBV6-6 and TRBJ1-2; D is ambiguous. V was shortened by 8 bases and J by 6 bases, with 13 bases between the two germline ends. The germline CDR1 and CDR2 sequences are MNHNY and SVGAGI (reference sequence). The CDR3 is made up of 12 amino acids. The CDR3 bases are TGTGCCAGCCTGAGTGCCCGAGATGGCTACACCTTC. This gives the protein CASLSARDGYTF.

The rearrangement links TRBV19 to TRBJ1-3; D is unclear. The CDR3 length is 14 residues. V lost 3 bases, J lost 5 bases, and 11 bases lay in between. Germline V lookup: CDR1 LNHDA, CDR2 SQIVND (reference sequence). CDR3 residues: CASSIVRYRNTIYF. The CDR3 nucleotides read TGTGCCAGTAGTATTGTACGCTATAGAAACACCATATATTTT.

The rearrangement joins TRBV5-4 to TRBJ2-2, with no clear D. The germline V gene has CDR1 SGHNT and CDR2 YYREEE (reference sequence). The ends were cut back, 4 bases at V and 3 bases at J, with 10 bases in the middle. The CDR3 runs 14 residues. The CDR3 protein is CASSGQAYTGELFF. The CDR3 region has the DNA TGTGCCAGCAGCGGTCAGGCGTACACCGGGGAGCTGTTTTTT. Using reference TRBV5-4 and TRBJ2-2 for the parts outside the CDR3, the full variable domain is ETGVTQSPTHLIKTRGQQVTLRCSSQSGHNTVSWYQQALGQGPQFIFQYYREEENGRGNFPPRFSGLQFPNYSSELNVNALELDDSALYLCASSGQAYTGELFFGEGSRLTVL.

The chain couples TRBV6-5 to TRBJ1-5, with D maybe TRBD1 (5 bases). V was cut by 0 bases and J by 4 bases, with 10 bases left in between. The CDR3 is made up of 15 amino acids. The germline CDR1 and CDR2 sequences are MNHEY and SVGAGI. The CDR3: CASSYSTGTNQPQHF. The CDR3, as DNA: TGTGCCAGCAGTTACTCTACGGGGACTAATCAGCCCCAGCATTTT.

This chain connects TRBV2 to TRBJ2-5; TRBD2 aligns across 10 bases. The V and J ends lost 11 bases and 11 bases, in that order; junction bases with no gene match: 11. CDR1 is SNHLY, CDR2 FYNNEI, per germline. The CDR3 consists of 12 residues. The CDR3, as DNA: TGTGCCGGGGGAGCGGGGGGGCATGAGCAGTACTTC. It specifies CAGGAGGHEQYF. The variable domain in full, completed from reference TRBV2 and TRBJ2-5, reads EPEVTQTPSHQVTQMGQEVILRCVPISNHLYFYWYRQILGQKVEFLVSFYNNEISEKSEIFDDQFSVERPDGSNFTLKIRSTKLEDSAMYFCAGGAGGHEQYFGPGTRLLVL.

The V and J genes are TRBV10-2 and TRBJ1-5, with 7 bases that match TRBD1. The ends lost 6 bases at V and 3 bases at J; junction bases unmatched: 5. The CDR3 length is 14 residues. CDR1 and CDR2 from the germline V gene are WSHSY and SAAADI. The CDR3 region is CASRQTGYNQPQHF. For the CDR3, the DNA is TGCGCCAGCAGACAGACAGGGTACAATCAGCCCCAGCATTTT.

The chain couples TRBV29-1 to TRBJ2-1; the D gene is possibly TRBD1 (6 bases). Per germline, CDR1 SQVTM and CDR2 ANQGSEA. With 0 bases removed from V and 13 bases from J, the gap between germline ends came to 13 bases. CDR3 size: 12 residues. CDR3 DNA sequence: TGCAGCGTTGAAGACGTCCGGGACACACAGTTCTTC. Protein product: CSVEDVRDTQFF.

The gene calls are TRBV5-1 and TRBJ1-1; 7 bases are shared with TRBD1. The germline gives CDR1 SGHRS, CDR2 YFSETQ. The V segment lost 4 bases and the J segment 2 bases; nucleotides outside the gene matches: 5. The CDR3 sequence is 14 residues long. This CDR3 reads CASSPRQGNTEAFF. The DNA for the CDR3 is TGCGCCAGCAGCCCGAGACAGGGAAACACTGAAGCTTTCTTT.

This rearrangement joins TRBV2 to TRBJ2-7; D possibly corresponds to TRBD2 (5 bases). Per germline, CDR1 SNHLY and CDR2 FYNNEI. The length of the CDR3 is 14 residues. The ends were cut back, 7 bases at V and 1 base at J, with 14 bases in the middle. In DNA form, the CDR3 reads TGTGCCAGCATAGACGGACTTAGGTCCTACGAGCAGTACTTC. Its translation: CASIDGLRSYEQYF.

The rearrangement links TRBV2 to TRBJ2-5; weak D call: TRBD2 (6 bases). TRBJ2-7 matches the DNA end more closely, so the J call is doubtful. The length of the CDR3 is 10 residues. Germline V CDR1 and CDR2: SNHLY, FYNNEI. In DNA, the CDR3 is TGTGCCAGCCGGGGAGGCGAGCAGTACTTC. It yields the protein CASRGGEQYF.

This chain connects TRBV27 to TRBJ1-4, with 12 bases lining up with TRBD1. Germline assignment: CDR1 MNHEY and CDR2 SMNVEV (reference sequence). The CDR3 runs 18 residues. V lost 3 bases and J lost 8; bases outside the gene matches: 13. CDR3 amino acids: CASSFEIGTGGYREKLFF. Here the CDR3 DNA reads TGTGCCAGCAGTTTCGAAATCGGGACAGGGGGCTACCGAGAAAAACTGTTTTTT.

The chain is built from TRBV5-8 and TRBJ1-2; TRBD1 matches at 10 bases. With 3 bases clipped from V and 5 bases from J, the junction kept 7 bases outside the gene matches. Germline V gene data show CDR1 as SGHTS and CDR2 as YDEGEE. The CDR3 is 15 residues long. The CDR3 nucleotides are TGTGCCAGCAGCTCGGGACAGGGGATGTATTATGGCTACACCTTC. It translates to CASSSGQGMYYGYTF.